This entry lists 26 T cell receptor beta chains sequenced from one sample in a study of early T cells in non-severe SARS-CoV-2 infection. TCRdb used MiXCR to reprocess the 5' RACE reads, holding one entry per CDR3 protein. The data contain over 75,000 distinct CDR3 sequences, approximately 13% of them singletons. Sequencing was done on a sample of whole blood. All receptors come from an adult who was a healthcare worker with PCR-confirmed SARS-CoV-2 infection or an uninfected control (not recorded which).

This clonotype was counted between two and nine times. V gene TRBV20-1 combines with J gene TRBJ2-3; no clear D. The CDR3 sequence is 13 residues long. Trimming took off 5 bases at V and 1 base at J, with 10 bases between the two ends. Germline CDR1 reads DFQATT; CDR2 reads SNEGSKA (reference sequence). CDR3 amino acids: CSAPPTGTDTQYF. In nucleotides, the CDR3 is TGCAGTGCTCCACCCACGGGCACAGATACGCAGTATTTT.

The CDR3: CASSLLQGFTEAFF. The CDR3 DNA is TGTGCCAGCAGTTTATTACAGGGTTTCACTGAAGCTTTCTTT. This chain connects TRBV12-3 or TRBV12-4 to TRBJ1-1; tentatively, D is TRBD1 (6 bases). Deletions cut 2 bases from V and 4 bases from J, with 11 bases between. The CDR3 covers 14 residues.

A remark on this clonotype: The conserved closing phenylalanine or tryptophan is absent in this CDR3, likely reflecting a read error. The genes are TRBV29-1 and TRBJ2-7, with 10 bases lining up with TRBD2. Per germline, CDR1 SQVTM and CDR2 ANQGSEA. CDR3 size: 16 residues. Trimming at V came to 4 bases and at J to 4 bases, leaving 13 bases not matched to a gene. The CDR3 protein is CSVGASTSGDPYEQYS. DNA for the CDR3: TGCAGCGTTGGGGCCTCAACTAGCGGGGACCCTTACGAGCAGTACTCC.

The CDR3 loop is CASSRFLGSDTQYF. CDR3 sequence (DNA): TGCGCCAGCAGCAGGTTCTTGGGGTCAGATACGCAGTATTTT. This sequence joins TRBV5-1 and TRBJ2-3, with D uncertain. CDR1 and CDR2 (germline): SGHRS, YFSETQ. The CDR3 is 14 amino acids. V lost 4 bases to trimming and J lost 4 bases, with 13 bases between them.

This clonotype was counted many times. The chain couples TRBV21-1 to TRBJ2-7; TRBD2, the table's D call, lacks a check against the DNA. TRBV21-1 is labeled a pseudogene. The CDR3 length is 15 residues. CDR3 DNA sequence: TGTGCCAGCAGCAAATGGCAAGCGGGGGGTCTAAAGCAGTACTTC. Amino acid sequence: CASSKWQAGGLKQYF.

The sample holds a few counts of this clonotype. A much larger clone differs from this one at a single base, so this may be a read error. The chain recombines TRBV3-1 with TRBJ1-1; D unclear. This CDR3 has 13 amino acids. Germline CDR1 and CDR2: LGHDT and YNNKEL (reference sequence). CDR3 sequence (DNA): TGTGCCAGCAGCCAAGAGGAGAACACTGAAGTTTTCTTT. It yields the protein CASSQEENTEVFF.

This clonotype occurred many times. V usage is TRBV12-3 or TRBV12-4 and J usage is TRBJ1-6; D possibly corresponds to TRBD1 (5 bases). Trimming stripped 4 bases from V and 7 bases from J, with 11 bases between. This CDR3 region has 14 residues. In nucleotides, the CDR3 is TGTGCCAGCAGTTCTGACAGCATCAATTCACCCCTCCACTTT. This sequence encodes CASSSDSINSPLHF.

This clonotype was found a few times. This chain connects TRBV6-1 to TRBJ1-1; 7 nucleotides line up with TRBD1. V lost 6 bases, J lost 8 bases, and 9 bases stayed unmatched. Germline CDR1 and CDR2: MNHNS and SASEGT. The CDR3 runs 13 residues. CDR3 protein: CASSRTWDREAFF. In nucleotides, the CDR3 is TGTGCCAGCAGCCGAACTTGGGACAGAGAAGCTTTCTTT.

The rearrangement joins TRBV10-2 to TRBJ1-2; D is undetermined. V was shortened by 7 bases and J by 0 bases, with 15 bases between the two germline ends. CDR1 and CDR2 from the germline V gene are WSHSY and SAAADI. This CDR3 spans 15 amino acids. The CDR3, as DNA: TGCGCCAGCAATAGCCAGCAACTAGCTAACTATGGCTACACCTTC. Translation gives CASNSQQLANYGYTF.

The sample holds a few counts of this clonotype. CDR3 in amino acids: CASRRDVETQYF. The DNA of the CDR3 is TGTGCCAGCAGGCGGGACGTAGAGACCCAGTACTTC. The chain is built from TRBV12-3 or TRBV12-4 and TRBJ2-5; possibly TRBD2 for D (6 bases). The germline V and J ends were trimmed by 6 bases and 4 bases, with 9 bases remaining between them. CDR3 size: 12 residues.

This clonotype was observed a handful of times. CDR3 DNA: TGTGCCAGCAGCGTGTGGGGGGTGGCCTACAATGAGCAGTTCTTC. It translates to CASSVWGVAYNEQFF. This chain uses TRBV9 with TRBJ2-1; TRBD2 is a possible D gene (6 bases). This CDR3 region has 15 residues. Germline V gene data show CDR1 as SGDLS and CDR2 as YYNGEE. Trimming cost V 2 bases and J 2 bases, with 11 bases left between them.

The chain recombines TRBV3-1 with TRBJ2-2; D is ambiguous. CDR1 LGHDT and CDR2 YNNKEL come from the germline V gene (reference sequence). V lost 8 bases, J lost 6 bases, and 19 bases lay in between. This CDR3 spans 15 amino acids. The CDR3 DNA reads TGTGCCAGCCGACCCCCGGTTTCTGGTGCCGGGGAGCTGTTTTTT. Encoded protein: CASRPPVSGAGELFF.

This clonotype showed up just a few times. The chain carries TRBV6-6 and TRBJ1-1, with D perhaps matching TRBD1 (5 bases). V lost 6 bases to trimming and J lost 6 bases, with 11 bases between them. The germline CDR1 and CDR2 sequences are MNHNY and SVGAGI (reference sequence). The CDR3 is made up of 12 amino acids. This CDR3 reads CASSPAGSEAFF. The CDR3 DNA is TGTGCCAGCAGCCCTGCAGGGTCTGAAGCTTTCTTT.

The chain employs TRBV28 and TRBJ1-1, with 7 nucleotides matching TRBD1. Per germline, CDR1 MDHEN and CDR2 SYDVKM. The J segment lost 3 bases and the V segment lost 1 base, leaving 14 bases of the junction unmatched. CDR3 size: 18 residues. CDR3 amino acids: CASSLSSQGVRFDTEAFF. The CDR3 coding sequence is TGTGCCAGCAGTTTATCGAGCCAGGGGGTTAGGTTCGACACTGAAGCTTTCTTT.

This clonotype appeared a few times. The chain uses TRBV29-1 and TRBJ1-4; perhaps TRBD1 as D (5 bases). Germline loops: CDR1 SQVTM, CDR2 ANQGSEA. The CDR3 loop spans 15 amino acids. V lost 7 bases and J 4 bases, leaving 19 bases between the germline ends. CDR3 in DNA: TGCAGCGCCCACCCCGGGGGTGGGGGTAATGAAAAACTGTTTTTT. Translating gives CSAHPGGGGNEKLFF. The full variable domain, completed using reference TRBV29-1 and TRBJ1-4, is SAVISQKPSRDICQRGTSLTIQCQVDSQVTMMFWYRQQPGQSLTLIATANQGSEATYESGFVIDKFPISRPNLTFSTLTVSNMSPEDSSIYLCSAHPGGGGNEKLFFGSGTQLSVL.

This clonotype was counted only a few times. The CDR3 coding sequence is TGCGCCAGCAGCCAAGTCCCGGGACTACAGTACGAGCAGTACTTC. Protein sequence: CASSQVPGLQYEQYF. The chain uses TRBV4-1 and TRBJ2-7; 7 bases match TRBD2. The CDR3 extends over 15 amino acids. Trimming took 1 base from V and 4 from J; bases not matched to a gene: 7. Germline V gives CDR1 MGHRA, CDR2 YSYEKL.

This clonotype was detected many times. The rearrangement joins TRBV12-3 or TRBV12-4 to TRBJ1-1; 8 bases agree with TRBD1. The V and J ends lost 7 bases and 11 bases, in that order; junction bases with no gene match: 9. The length of the CDR3 is 12 residues. The CDR3 nucleotides are TGTGCCAGCACCAGAGGACAGGGTAGTGCTTTCTTT. This codes for CASTRGQGSAFF.

The rearrangement uses TRBV7-2 and TRBJ2-1; 10 positions match TRBD2. From germline, CDR1 is SGHTA and CDR2 FQGNSA. This CDR3 region has 20 residues. Losses at the gene ends were 5 bases for V and 0 bases for J; bases not matched to a gene: 16. Here the CDR3 DNA reads TGTGCCAGCAGCCCCGGCGGGCCTAGCGGGGGCTCCAGCTCCTACAATGAGCAGTTCTTC. Its translation is CASSPGGPSGGSSSYNEQFF.

The chain uses TRBV28 and TRBJ2-5, with TRBD1 as a possible D gene (6 bases). The CDR3 contains 16 residues. With 1 base removed from V and 7 bases from J, the gap between germline ends came to 19 bases. Germline lookup yields CDR1 MDHEN and CDR2 SYDVKM. The CDR3 loop is CASSLSAGVSPGTQYF. CDR3 nucleotide sequence: TGTGCCAGCAGTTTATCCGCAGGGGTCTCGCCAGGGACCCAGTACTTC.

This clonotype appeared many times. The rearrangement links TRBV7-6 to TRBJ2-7; no reliable D call. V lost 5 bases to trimming and J lost 6 bases, with 17 bases between them. There are 14 residues in the CDR3. Germline V gene sequence: CDR1 SGHVS, CDR2 FNYEAQ. The chain's CDR3 is CASSPGVGFGEQYF. As DNA, the CDR3 is TGTGCCAGCAGCCCTGGGGTTGGTTTCGGCGAGCAGTACTTC. Full variable domain (remainder filled in from reference TRBV7-6 and TRBJ2-7): GAGVSQSPRYKVTKRGQDVALRCDPISGHVSLYWYRQALGQGPEFLTYFNYEAQQDKSGLPNDRFSAERPEGSISTLTIQRTEQRDSAMYRCASSPGVGFGEQYFGPGTRLTVT.

In this sample, this clonotype turned up a few times. This chain joins TRBV12-3 or TRBV12-4 and TRBJ1-5; D is undetermined. V lost 3 bases to trimming and J lost 1 base, with 10 bases between them. The CDR3 is 15 amino acids. CDR3 sequence (DNA): TGTGCCAGCAGTTTTGATGGTCTGAGCAATCAGCCCCAGCATTTT. It codes for CASSFDGLSNQPQHF.

This clonotype has just a few counts. V gene TRBV15 combines with J gene TRBJ1-1; 7 bases are shared with TRBD1. V lost 5 bases, J lost 4 bases, and 10 bases stayed unmatched. The CDR3 is 15 residues long. The germline V gene has CDR1 LNHNV and CDR2 YYDKDF (reference sequence). CDR3 amino acids: CATSRKTGSGTEAFF. The CDR3 nucleotides read TGTGCCACCAGCCGCAAGACAGGGTCGGGCACTGAAGCTTTCTTT.

There are a few counts of this clonotype. The chain carries TRBV7-2 and TRBJ1-6; D is unresolved. Germline V gene lookup returns CDR1 SGHTA and CDR2 FQGNSA. Trimming cost V 0 bases and J 10 bases, with 19 bases left between them. There are 17 residues in the CDR3. In DNA, the CDR3 is TGTGCCAGCAGCTTAGCGGTACGCAGGAGAGCGGGATCACCCCTCCACTTT. It yields the protein CASSLAVRRRAGSPLHF.

The sample holds a few counts of this clonotype. The gene calls are TRBV27 and TRBJ2-6; D not resolved. Germline V gene sequence: CDR1 MNHEY, CDR2 SMNVEV (reference sequence). The CDR3 extends over 20 amino acids. V lost 2 bases to trimming and J lost 0 bases, with 20 bases between them. CDR3 nucleotide sequence: TGTGCCAGCAGTTTACGTGAATCCTCTCTCTCTCTCTCTGGGGCCAACGTCCTGACTTTC. This encodes CASSLRESSLSLSGANVLTF. Variable domain in full (rest from reference TRBV27 and TRBJ2-6): EAQVTQNPRYLITVTGKKLTVTCSQNMNHEYMSWYRQDPGLGLRQIYYSMNVEVTDKGDVPEGYKVSRKEKRNFPLILESPSPNQTSLYFCASSLRESSLSLSGANVLTFGAGSRLTVL.

In this sample, this clonotype turned up many times. The chain has TRBV20-1 and TRBJ1-5, with 8 bases that match TRBD1. V shed 6 bases and J 3 bases; nucleotides not matched to a gene: 10. The CDR3 is 15 amino acids. CDR1 and CDR2 (germline): DFQATT, SNEGSKA (reference sequence). CDR3 bases: TGCAGTGCGCCCCTCGGGACAGGAGTCAATCAGCCCCAGCATTTT. It is translated as CSAPLGTGVNQPQHF.

This clonotype was found many times. The genes are TRBV5-1 and TRBJ2-7; D gene uncertain. V was trimmed by 0 bases and J by 7 bases, leaving 14 bases between them. Germline V gives CDR1 SGHRS, CDR2 YFSETQ. The CDR3 is 14 residues long. CDR3 region: CASSLAGVLREQYF. In DNA form, the CDR3 reads TGCGCCAGCAGCTTGGCTGGGGTCCTCCGGGAGCAGTACTTC.